This TCR beta chain was recovered during a study of cytomegalovirus exposure and HLA in healthy donors. As for the study in general: A subsequent analysis reported that the 120 validation repertoires were produced on the same platform that had also been used for the roughly 700 first-cohort repertoires.

J gave up 5 bases and V 6 bases, and 10 bases lay outside the gene matches. Germline CDR1 MDHEN, CDR2 SYDVKM. The CDR3 is 14 amino acids. Clones were read by immunoSEQ multiplex PCR, and TCRdb kept only the in-frame ones, dropping some. The repertoire consists of 65,000 to 75,000 clones, with nearly 95% occurring once and the leading ten covering roughly 1.6%. The chain combines TRBV28 with TRBJ2-7, with TRBD2 identical over 7 bases. The sequence came from a man between 18 and 35 years old in good health and CMV-seropositive. Sequenced sample: PBMCs. In nucleotides, the CDR3 is TGTGCCAGCAGCTCGAGCGGGATCTCGGACGAGCAGTACTTC. Amino acids: CASSSSGISDEQYF. The complete variable domain, with remaining parts taken from reference TRBV28 and TRBJ2-7, reads DVKVTQSSRYLVKRTGEKVFLECVQDMDHENMFWYRQDPGLGLRLIYFSYDVKMKEKGDIPEGYSVSREKKERFSLILESASTNQTSMYLCASSSSGISDEQYFGPGTRLTVT.